This T cell receptor (beta chain) was observed in a study of vaccination and CD4 T cells after COVID-19. The treatment is: approximately nine-day PBMC culture with coronavirus spike peptide pools or control peptides (ViraFEST assay). The Oncomine TCR Beta short-read assay sequenced DNA from cultured CD4+ T cells. TCRdb reprocessed the PCR reads via MiXCR and lists one record per CDR3 protein. The table has tens of thousands of distinct CDR3 sequences, roughly two fifths seen once. The germline V and J ends were trimmed by 8 bases and 4 bases, with 17 bases remaining between them. The CDR3 has 13 amino acids. Germline V gene lookup returns CDR1 SQVTM and CDR2 ANQGSEA. This clonotype showed up just a few times. The antigen is unknown.

This TCR derives from a human donor who had recovered from COVID-19. Sequenced material: CD4+ T cells from blood, cultured in vitro. J is TRBJ2-5 and V is TRBV29-1; the D is unclear. CDR3 nucleotides: TGCAGCTCTGGGGTGGCCCGTGGAGAGACCCAGTACTTC. Its translation is CSSGVARGETQYF.